This TCR beta chain was profiled in a study of blood T cell repertoires in COVID-19 (TCRdb year 2020). Turning to the overall study: The collaborator samples originated in the United States, Italy and Spain and spanned the acute and convalescent phases of COVID-19. The prospective study material was composed of cDNA or gDNA derived from T cells, B-cell-depleted T cells, or PBMCs. The dataset comprised deeply sampled blood TCRbeta repertoires from subjects exposed to, actively infected with, or recovered from COVID-19. The repertoires were released in a freely available public database intended as a resource for research on the immune response to SARS-CoV-2. The samples were drawn from the first 160 participants of the ongoing ImmuneRACE study and from 950 to 1,500 subjects provided by 6 global collaborators. Nearly every sample came with metadata listing a de-identified subject ID, COVID-19 status, age in years and sex. Where HLA class I and class II types were available, the types were taken from metadata supplied by the sample provider, not from assay-based typing. Broader findings and caveats from the paper: The amount of clinical and demographic metadata varied by source and participant and was provided uncurated.

Collaborating institutions collected whole blood in K2EDTA tubes following their own protocols. For TCRbeta analysis, collaborators shipped samples as frozen whole blood, isolated PBMCs, or DNA extracted from either of those sample types. The immunoSEQ Assay, a bias-controlled multiplex PCR, was used to amplify TCRbeta CDR3 regions from genomic DNA. The authors' pipeline ran thus. The number of nucleated cells in each sample was estimated from the amplification of reference gene primers within the assay. To quantify the absolute abundance of each unique TCRbeta CDR3 rearrangement, sequence reads were collapsed and filtered. For each sample, productive Simpson clonality was calculated as the square root of Simpson's diversity index over productive rearrangements. Held by TCRdb, this immuneACCESS table contains in-frame sequences only and omits some clones. Under half of the omission traces to an unresolved V gene where checked; the cause of the rest is unknown. V and J calls and clone size come straight from that table; D and trimming were deduced from the DNA. This sample comprises approximately 63,000 clones, about nine tenths of them detected only once. The ten most abundant clones make up approximately 1.3% of the sample.

A single count supports this clone. The antigen this receptor binds is unknown. No much larger clone is present one base from it, and per-base qualities are unavailable. Taken from cysteine to phenylalanine, the CDR3 has 14 residues. Of the read, only the CDR3 DNA is kept; its 42 bases are in frame from base 1. CDR1 and CDR2 are drawn from the germline V gene (reference sequence): GTSNPN, SVGIG. V was cut back by 1 base and J by 4 bases, leaving a gap of 13 bases between them. Sequencing input: peripheral blood. The V gene is TRBV30 and the J gene is TRBJ1-1, with the D gene uncertain. This receptor was identified in a woman aged 80 or over with acute or convalescent COVID-19. The CDR3: CAWSARRGGTEAFF. The nucleotide sequence is TGTGCCTGGAGTGCGAGACGGGGAGGCACTGAAGCTTTCTTT.